This T cell receptor (beta chain) originates from a study of cytomegalovirus exposure and HLA in healthy donors. The PCR was carried out with 60 Vbeta primers and 13 Jbeta primers. This table comes from immunoSEQ multiplex PCR, and its TCRdb copy is limited to in-frame clones, with some not included. Of some 180,000 clones in the sample, less than 90% were seen once. V was clipped by 1 base and J by 4 bases; unmatched bases: 0. There are 15 residues in the CDR3. CDR1 WSHSY and CDR2 SAAADI come from the germline V gene. What was sequenced was PBMCs. This clonotype was sampled from a girl aged 10 to 17 in good health and CMV-seropositive. The genes are TRBV10-2 and TRBJ2-7; 14 positions agree with TRBD2. This CDR3 is CASSEWTSGRYEQYF. In nucleotides, the CDR3 is TGCGCCAGCAGTGAGTGGACTAGCGGGAGGTACGAGCAGTACTTC.